Here is one TCR beta chain with its context. Its antigen remains unknown. The data belong to a study of shared clonotypes between healthy human individuals. Turning to the study itself: Each donor had three CD4 naive, three CD4 memory, two CD8 naive and one CD8 memory plate. The study, taken as a whole, reports: Non-shared clonotypes showed lower generation probabilities than clonotypes common to all four donors.

The authors split each subset's genomic DNA evenly across several immunoSEQ plates. Profiling relied on immunoSEQ multiplex PCR, and the TCRdb table lists in-frame clones only, not all of them. Altogether about 2.1 million clones are present, about 93% being singletons, with the ten largest covering around 1.7%. Naive CD8 cells, CD45RO-negative and positively selected for CCR7, excluded terminally differentiated effector memory CD45RA+ cells. CDR3 length: 19 residues. The chain employs TRBV21-1 and TRBJ2-6; the table's D call, TRBD2, was not checked against the DNA. TRBV21-1 is marked as a pseudogene. This TCR came from a man between 18 and 29 years old in good health. Some clones in this sample may be carry-over from other donors' samples. Source material: naive CD8+ T cells from PBMCs. DNA of the CDR3: TGTGCCTATCCTACAAGTGTCGGGGGTCCCTGCTCTGGGGCCAACGTCCTGACTTTC. It codes for CAYPTSVGGPCSGANVLTF.